The TCR beta chain described here comes from a study of blood T cells in healthy people across ages. A sample-barcoded 5' primer and a J-beta primer mix were used in a second PCR of roughly 7 to 11 cycles. TCRdb recomputed calls from the 5' RACE reads with MiXCR, one row per CDR3 protein. The table records about 640,000 distinct CDR3 sequences, less than 35% of them present only once. V was pared by 4 bases and J by 7 bases, with 17 bases between. Germline CDR1 and CDR2: LGHDT and YNNKEL (reference sequence). The CDR3 loop spans 14 amino acids. Material for sequencing was blood. The TCR originated in a woman at least 80 years old in good health. This chain uses TRBV3-1 with TRBJ2-7; D not resolved. The CDR3 sequence is CASSPIEPYNEQYF. DNA of the CDR3: TGTGCCAGCAGCCCCATTGAACCCTACAATGAGCAGTACTTC.